The 29 T cell receptor beta chains listed next were all sequenced from one sample in a study of vaccination and CD4 T cells after COVID-19. Treatment reported: approximately 10-day PBMC culture with coronavirus spike peptide pools or control peptides (ViraFEST assay). Their antigens remain unidentified. The Oncomine TCR Beta short-read assay was what sequenced the DNA obtained from cultured CD4+ T cells. TCRdb re-called the PCR reads through MiXCR, storing one row per CDR3 protein. The sample carries about 21,000 distinct CDR3 sequences, around two thirds recorded once. Sequencing was performed on CD4+ T cells from blood, cultured in vitro, taken before SARS-CoV-2 vaccination. These receptors came from a human donor who received a COVID-19 vaccine.

The genes are TRBV7-2 and TRBJ2-1; 10 nucleotides agree with TRBD2. The V gene end was trimmed by 2 bases and the J gene end by 7 bases; junction bases not matched to a gene: 11. This CDR3 contains 17 residues. From germline, CDR1 is SGHTA and CDR2 FQGNSA. This chain's CDR3 is CASSLPSAASGGNEQFF. The CDR3, as DNA: TGTGCCAGCAGCTTACCCTCCGCTGCTAGCGGGGGAAATGAGCAGTTCTTC.

J is TRBJ2-5 and V is TRBV30; D possibly corresponds to TRBD1 (6 bases). The germline V and J ends were trimmed by 0 bases and 6 bases, with 14 bases remaining between them. Germline V gives CDR1 GTSNPN, CDR2 SVGIG (reference sequence). The CDR3 totals 14 residues. The CDR3 DNA reads as TGTGCCTGGAGTGTACAACAGGGTGTAAAGACCCAGTACTTC. It encodes CAWSVQQGVKTQYF.

The V call is TRBV7-2, the J call TRBJ2-3; D perhaps matches TRBD2 (5 bases). V dropped 1 base and J dropped 1 base, with 9 bases sitting between them. CDR1 SGHTA and CDR2 FQGNSA come from the germline V gene. CDR3 length: 15 residues. The CDR3: CASSLGGAGTDTQYF. As DNA, the CDR3 is TGTGCCAGCAGCTTAGGGGGAGCTGGCACAGATACGCAGTATTTT.

The chain is built from TRBV30 and TRBJ2-7, with 11 bases aligning to TRBD1. This CDR3 comprises 16 residues. The V segment lost 3 bases and the J segment 2 bases; nucleotides outside the gene matches: 9. In germline, CDR1 is GTSNPN, CDR2 SVGIG (reference sequence). CDR3 residues: CAWSRDRGVMTYEQYF. In DNA, the CDR3 is TGTGCCTGGAGCCGGGACAGGGGGGTTATGACCTACGAGCAGTACTTC.

In regard to this clonotype: A read error is likely, as this CDR3 ends without the conserved phenylalanine or tryptophan. The V gene is TRBV7-9, the J gene TRBJ1-1; the match to TRBD1 covers 10 bases. Germline assignment: CDR1 SEHNR and CDR2 FQNEAQ (reference sequence). Trimming cost V 5 bases and J 5 bases; bases outside gene matches: 5. The CDR3 runs to 14 residues. CDR3 nucleotide sequence: TGTGCCAGCAGCCTGACAGGGGGCGATACTGAAGCTTTCCTT. Translating it yields CASSLTGGDTEAFL.

This clonotype occurred a few times. The V and J genes are TRBV20-1 and TRBJ1-2, with D tentatively TRBD1 (6 bases). The CDR3 extends over 13 amino acids. The V gene lost 6 bases and the J gene lost 7 bases, with 18 bases spanning the gap. Germline-derived CDR1 and CDR2 are DFQATT and SNEGSKA (reference sequence). CDR3 loop: CSAPPGGAFGYTF. In nucleotides, the CDR3 is TGCAGTGCCCCCCCGGGGGGGGCGTTTGGCTACACCTTC.

This clonotype was counted only a few times. This rearrangement joins TRBV27 to TRBJ1-2; D remains unclear. V gave up 7 bases and J gave up 4 bases, with 25 bases separating them. This CDR3 contains 17 residues. Germline CDR1 and CDR2: MNHEY and SMNVEV (reference sequence). The CDR3 loop reads CASTPRAGDIKTYGYTF. CDR3 DNA: TGTGCCAGCACTCCCCGTGCCGGCGACATAAAGACCTATGGCTACACCTTC.

The chain employs TRBV19 and TRBJ1-5; no definite D call. Germline V gene sequence: CDR1 LNHDA, CDR2 SQIVND (reference sequence). The germline V and J ends were trimmed by 2 bases and 0 bases, with 14 bases remaining between them. There are 17 residues in the CDR3. This CDR3 reads CASSIKPLTYSNQPQHF. DNA for the CDR3: TGTGCCAGTAGTATAAAGCCCCTAACTTATAGCAATCAGCCCCAGCATTTT. The whole variable domain, remainder taken from reference TRBV19 and TRBJ1-5, is DGGITQSPKYLFRKEGQNVTLSCEQNLNHDAMYWYRQDPGQGLRLIYYSQIVNDFQKGDIAEGYSVSREKKESFPLTVTSAQKNPTAFYLCASSIKPLTYSNQPQHFGDGTRLSIL.

The chain combines TRBV10-2 with TRBJ2-5, with D possibly being TRBD1 (6 bases). CDR3 size: 14 residues. Looked up from germline, CDR1 is WSHSY and CDR2 is SAAADI. Trimming left V 6 bases short and J 3 bases short, with 14 bases between. CDR3 residues: CASRMGAWEETQYF. The CDR3 bases are TGCGCCAGCAGGATGGGGGCCTGGGAAGAGACCCAGTACTTC.

The rearrangement uses TRBV19 and TRBJ2-5, with 7 bases identical to TRBD1. The CDR3 consists of 15 residues. Germline values: CDR1 LNHDA, CDR2 SQIVND (reference sequence). V lost 2 bases, J lost 5 bases, and 8 bases stayed unmatched. The CDR3 spells CASSILAGGGETQYF. The DNA of the CDR3 is TGTGCCAGTAGTATACTAGCAGGGGGTGGTGAGACCCAGTACTTC.

The chain has TRBV25-1 and TRBJ2-5; 13 bases fit TRBD2. Germline V gene lookup returns CDR1 MGHDK and CDR2 SYGVNS. Trimming removed 6 bases from V and 2 bases from J; junction bases left unmatched: 3. CDR3 size: 15 residues. The CDR3 region has the DNA TGTGCCAGCAGCATGGGACTAGCGGGACAAGAGACCCAGTACTTC. Translating gives CASSMGLAGQETQYF.

J is TRBJ1-2 and V is TRBV5-6; D may be TRBD1 (5 bases). CDR3 length: 17 amino acids. In germline, CDR1 is SGHDT, CDR2 YYEEEE. V lost 0 bases to trimming and J lost 1 base, with 16 bases between them. Here the CDR3 reads CASSLGDGGRLNYGYTF. CDR3 nucleotide sequence: TGTGCCAGCAGCTTGGGGGACGGAGGCCGCCTTAACTATGGCTACACCTTC.

This clonotype has more than one count but fewer than ten. V usage is TRBV2 and J usage is TRBJ2-3; 10 nucleotides match TRBD1. The CDR3 consists of 19 residues. The V gene end was trimmed by 2 bases and the J gene end by 1 base; junction bases not matched to a gene: 12. Germline assignment: CDR1 SNHLY and CDR2 FYNNEI. DNA for the CDR3: TGTGCCAGCAGTGAATGGGGACAGGGGAGGTCGGAGGGCACAGATACGCAGTATTTT. Protein sequence: CASSEWGQGRSEGTDTQYF.

The chain uses TRBV11-3 and TRBJ2-7; D is possibly TRBD2 (6 bases). Trimming left V 5 bases short and J 6 bases short, with 17 bases between. CDR1 is SGHNT and CDR2 is YENEEA in the germline V gene. This CDR3 comprises 14 residues. The CDR3 loop is CASSPDGEAPEQYF. CDR3 bases: TGTGCCAGCAGCCCGGACGGGGAGGCCCCCGAGCAGTACTTC.

This clonotype was seen a handful of times. This chain connects TRBV27 to TRBJ1-5; 7 bases align to TRBD1. V gave up 5 bases and J gave up 15 bases; unmatched junction bases: 7. There are 11 residues in the CDR3. Germline values: CDR1 MNHEY, CDR2 SMNVEV (reference sequence). CDR3 amino acids: CASSRTGPGHF. In DNA, the CDR3 is TGTGCCAGCAGTAGGACAGGTCCCGGGCATTTT.

CDR3: CASSFFPGLAGWYF. The CDR3, as DNA: TGTGCCAGCAGCTTCTTCCCGGGACTAGCGGGGTGGTACTTC. The chain is built from TRBV2 and TRBJ2-7; 13 bases match TRBD2. CDR1 is SNHLY and CDR2 is FYNNEI in the germline V gene. This CDR3 is 14 amino acids long. J lost 12 bases, V lost 6 bases, and 11 bases had no gene match.

This chain connects TRBV6-5 to TRBJ2-3, with 8 bases matching TRBD1. The CDR3 runs to 17 residues. Per germline, CDR1 MNHEY and CDR2 SVGAGI. The trim removed 4 bases at V and 0 bases at J, leaving 9 bases unmatched. CDR3 sequence reads: CASSLRTGPLSTDTQYF. The CDR3 bases are TGTGCCAGCAGTTTACGGACAGGGCCACTTAGCACAGATACGCAGTATTTT.

The V and J genes are TRBV20-1 and TRBJ2-2, with D hard to call. CDR1 and CDR2 from the germline V gene are DFQATT and SNEGSKA (reference sequence). Trimming removed 6 bases at V and 2 bases at J, with 13 bases between. The CDR3 is made up of 14 amino acids. The CDR3 sequence: CSAPPADNTGELFF. CDR3 DNA: TGCAGTGCGCCTCCCGCCGATAACACCGGGGAGCTGTTTTTT.

This chain connects TRBV2 to TRBJ1-1, with 7 nucleotides matching TRBD1. This CDR3 region has 14 residues. Germline V gene sequence: CDR1 SNHLY, CDR2 FYNNEI. The V segment lost 8 bases and the J segment 0 bases; nucleotides outside the gene matches: 6. The CDR3 DNA follows: TGTGCCAGCGGCTACAGGGGAGTGAACACTGAAGCTTTCTTT. It encodes CASGYRGVNTEAFF.

The genes are TRBV12-3 or TRBV12-4 and TRBJ2-6; 7 bases fit TRBD1. The CDR3 is made up of 17 amino acids. The trim removed 4 bases at V and 5 bases at J, leaving 11 bases unmatched. The CDR3 here is CASSWDSPTLRANVLTF. The CDR3 DNA reads TGTGCCAGCAGTTGGGACAGTCCCACTCTGAGGGCCAACGTCCTGACTTTC.

The chain combines TRBV7-8 with TRBJ1-6; D remains unclear. This CDR3 has 16 amino acids. V lost 5 bases and J lost 0, with 11 bases in between. Germline values: CDR1 SGHVS, CDR2 FQNEAQ. The CDR3 DNA reads as TGTGCCAGCAGCCGGGAGGGAAGCTCCTATAATTCACCCCTCCACTTT. This codes for CASSREGSSYNSPLHF.

This clonotype was observed a few times. This rearrangement joins TRBV6-1 to TRBJ1-6, with TRBD1 as a possible D gene (5 bases). This CDR3 is built from 14 residues. V was trimmed by 4 bases and J by 11 bases, leaving 15 bases between them. The germline V gene has CDR1 MNHNS and CDR2 SASEGT. This CDR3 reads CASSGGTSRTPLHF. The CDR3 DNA sequence: TGTGCCAGCAGTGGGGGGACGTCCCGGACACCCCTCCACTTT.

This chain links TRBV6-1 with TRBJ2-7, with D possibly TRBD2 on 5 matching bases. This CDR3 contains 12 residues. The V end was cut by 6 bases, the J end by 7 bases, with 13 bases between. Germline V CDR1 and CDR2: MNHNS, SASEGT. CDR3 coding DNA: TGTGCCAGCAGGGGCCGTTCGGGGGAGCAGTACTTC. Translating gives CASRGRSGEQYF.

The CDR3 reads CASSLGWTGEAFF. CDR3 nucleotides: TGTGCCAGCAGCTTAGGGTGGACAGGGGAAGCTTTCTTT. The chain combines TRBV7-2 with TRBJ1-1; 8 bases match TRBD1. CDR1 SGHTA and CDR2 FQGNSA come from the germline V gene. There are 13 residues in the CDR3. With V trimmed by 1 base and J by 8 bases, 3 bases remained unmatched. The variable domain in full, with the rest retrieved from reference TRBV7-2 and TRBJ1-1, is GAGVSQSPSNKVTEKGKDVELRCDPISGHTALYWYRQSLGQGLEFLIYFQGNSAPDKSGLPSDRFSAERTGGSVSTLTIQRTQQEDSAVYLCASSLGWTGEAFFGQGTRLTVV.

The V and J genes are TRBV7-9 and TRBJ1-6; D gene uncertain. V was clipped by 6 bases and J by 10 bases, with 13 bases between them. CDR3 length equals 13 residues. Germline CDR1 reads SEHNR; CDR2 reads FQNEAQ (reference sequence). CDR3 nucleotide sequence: TGTGCCAGCAGTATAAATTCTGAATCACCCCTCCACTTT. As protein: CASSINSESPLHF.

This clonotype was counted between two and nine times. V is TRBV6-1 and J is TRBJ1-1; TRBD1 agrees at 10 bases. Germline V lookup: CDR1 MNHNS, CDR2 SASEGT. Trimming cost V 5 bases and J 4 bases; bases outside gene matches: 7. The CDR3 totals 15 residues. The CDR3 DNA follows: TGTGCCAGCAGTACCTCGGGACAGGGGTTCACTGAAGCTTTCTTT. Amino acid sequence: CASSTSGQGFTEAFF.

The chain has TRBV20-1 and TRBJ1-1; TRBD1 might be the D (6 bases). The CDR3 has 14 residues. Germline V gives CDR1 DFQATT, CDR2 SNEGSKA (reference sequence). V was shortened by 6 bases and J by 6 bases, with 20 bases between the two germline ends. CDR3 in amino acids: CSANSPGGGAEAFF. DNA for the CDR3: TGCAGTGCCAACTCCCCCGGAGGGGGGGCTGAAGCTTTCTTT.

This rearrangement joins TRBV19 to TRBJ1-2, with 8 bases matching TRBD1. V dropped 4 bases and J dropped 5; count of bases not matched to a gene: 6. The germline V gene has CDR1 LNHDA and CDR2 SQIVND (reference sequence). The CDR3 is 14 residues long. The CDR3 loop is CASSKGQVSYGYTF. The DNA for the CDR3 is TGTGCCAGTAGTAAGGGACAGGTTTCGTATGGCTACACCTTC.

The chain combines TRBV6-1 with TRBJ2-7, with TRBD1 identical over 9 bases. J lost 7 bases, V lost 7 bases, and 11 bases had no gene match. The germline V gene encodes CDR1 MNHNS and CDR2 SASEGT. The CDR3 is 14 amino acids. The CDR3 loop is CASTKPGQGSEQYF. CDR3 sequence (DNA): TGTGCCAGCACCAAACCGGGACAGGGAAGTGAGCAGTACTTC.